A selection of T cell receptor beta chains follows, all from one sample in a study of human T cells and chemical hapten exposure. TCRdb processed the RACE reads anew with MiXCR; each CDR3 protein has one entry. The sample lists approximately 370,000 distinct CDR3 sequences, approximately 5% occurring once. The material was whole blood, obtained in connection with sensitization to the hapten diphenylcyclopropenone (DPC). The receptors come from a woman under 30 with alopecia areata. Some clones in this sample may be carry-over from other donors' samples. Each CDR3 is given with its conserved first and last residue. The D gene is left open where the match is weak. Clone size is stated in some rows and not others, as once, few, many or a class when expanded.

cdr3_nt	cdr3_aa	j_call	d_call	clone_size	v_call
TGCGCCAGCAGCCAAGAAATAGCGACTCCTAGCACAGATACGCAGTATTTT	CASSQEIATPSTDTQYF	TRBJ2-3	NA	many	TRBV4-3
TGCGCCAGCAGCCAAGAGGGGTACGGTAGTAGAAATGAAGCTTTCTTT	CASSQEGYGSRNEAFF	TRBJ1-1	NA	few	TRBV4-1
TGCAGCGTTGGACCGGGACAGGGGCAAGAGACCCAGTACTTC	CSVGPGQGQETQYF	TRBJ2-5	TRBD1	few	TRBV29-1
TGTGCCAGCAGTTACGATCCGGCCTACGAGCAGTACTTC	CASSYDPAYEQYF	TRBJ2-7	NA	few	TRBV6-2/TRBV6-3
TGTGCCAGCAGTGTACAGGGGGTTTCGGCGAATCATGGCTACACCTTC	CASSVQGVSANHGYTF	TRBJ1-2	TRBD1	many	TRBV28
TGCAGCGTTGAGAACCCCAGCTTTAGGGGGGGCCATGGCTACACCTTC	CSVENPSFRGGHGYTF	TRBJ1-2	NA	many	TRBV29-1
TGTGCCAGCACTATGCCCTGGGGGGAGGAAGACACTGAAGCTTTCTTT	CASTMPWGEEDTEAFF	TRBJ1-1	NA	NA	TRBV12-3/TRBV12-4
TGTGCCAGCAGTTCCCGCCGGGGGGGCCGCCAAAACATTCAGTACTTC	CASSSRRGGRQNIQYF	TRBJ2-4	TRBD2	few	TRBV6-2/TRBV6-3
TGTGCCAGCAGTTTTCTTCGGCAGGCCGCGGCGGGGGCCAACGTCCTGACTTTC	CASSFLRQAAAGANVLTF	TRBJ2-6	NA	many	TRBV27
TGTGCCAGCAGCATGGACAGGGCCCAAACCTCCAATGAGCAGTTCTTC	CASSMDRAQTSNEQFF	TRBJ2-1	TRBD1	many	TRBV28
TGTGCCAGCAGATCGGGGGTCAATATTAACACCGGGGAGCTGTTTTTT	CASRSGVNINTGELFF	TRBJ2-2	NA	many	TRBV2
TGTGCCATCAGTGAACCTAGCGGGGGCCTCAGCTCCTACAATGAGCAGTTCTTC	CAISEPSGGLSSYNEQFF	TRBJ2-1	TRBD2	NA	TRBV10-3
TGTGCCAGCAGTTACCGGGGACTAGTCACGAACACCGGGGAGCTGTTTTTT	CASSYRGLVTNTGELFF	TRBJ2-2	TRBD2	NA	TRBV6-2/TRBV6-3
TGTGCCAGCAGCTTAGCCCCTCGGCTAGCGGGGGGGCGTCTCGGGACCCAGTACTTC	CASSLAPRLAGGRLGTQYF	TRBJ2-5	TRBD2	many	TRBV7-2
TGCAGTGCTAGATTGTTCGAGGGCAGTGAAGCTTTCTTT	CSARLFEGSEAFF	TRBJ1-1	NA	NA	TRBV20-1
TGTGCCAGCAAGGGGAACTGGATAGATGAGCAGTTCTTC	CASKGNWIDEQFF	TRBJ2-1	NA	many	TRBV12-3/TRBV12-4
TGTGCCAGCAGTCCGGCGGGGGGGACCTACAATGAGCAGTTCTTC	CASSPAGGTYNEQFF	TRBJ2-1	TRBD2	many	TRBV12-3/TRBV12-4
TGTGCCAGCAGCCAAGAAATTCCTCTGGAGTATCTCAAGGACTCTGGGGCCAACGTCCTGACTTTC	CASSQEIPLEYLKDSGANVLTF	TRBJ2-6	NA	NA	TRBV3-1
TGTGCTAGTGGTTTAGGTCGCTCGGGCACCGGGGAGCTGTTTTTT	CASGLGRSGTGELFF	TRBJ2-2	NA	few	TRBV12-5
TGCAGCGTTGCCCATGGGGATAGCAATCAGCCCCAGCATTTT	CSVAHGDSNQPQHF	TRBJ1-5	NA	many	TRBV29-1